This T cell receptor beta chain came from a study of response to subunit inactivated influenza vaccine. The CDR3 contains 17 residues. Germline V gene data show CDR1 as MNHEY and CDR2 as SVGAGI. Trimming took off 2 bases at V and 4 bases at J, with 19 bases between the two ends. TCRdb re-called the RT-PCR reads with MiXCR, one entry per CDR3 protein. The sample carries 530,000 or so distinct CDR3 sequences, around 13% recorded once. This clonotype has just a few counts. Sequenced material: PBMCs from blood, taken 12 days after vaccination. V usage is TRBV6-5 and J usage is TRBJ2-3; D possibly corresponds to TRBD1 (6 bases). The receptor comes from a man aged 50 to 59 who received an inactivated influenza vaccine. The DNA for the CDR3 is TGTGCCAGCAGTTACCCCACCTTTCAGGGGCCGGCAGATACGCAGTATTTT. This encodes CASSYPTFQGPADTQYF.